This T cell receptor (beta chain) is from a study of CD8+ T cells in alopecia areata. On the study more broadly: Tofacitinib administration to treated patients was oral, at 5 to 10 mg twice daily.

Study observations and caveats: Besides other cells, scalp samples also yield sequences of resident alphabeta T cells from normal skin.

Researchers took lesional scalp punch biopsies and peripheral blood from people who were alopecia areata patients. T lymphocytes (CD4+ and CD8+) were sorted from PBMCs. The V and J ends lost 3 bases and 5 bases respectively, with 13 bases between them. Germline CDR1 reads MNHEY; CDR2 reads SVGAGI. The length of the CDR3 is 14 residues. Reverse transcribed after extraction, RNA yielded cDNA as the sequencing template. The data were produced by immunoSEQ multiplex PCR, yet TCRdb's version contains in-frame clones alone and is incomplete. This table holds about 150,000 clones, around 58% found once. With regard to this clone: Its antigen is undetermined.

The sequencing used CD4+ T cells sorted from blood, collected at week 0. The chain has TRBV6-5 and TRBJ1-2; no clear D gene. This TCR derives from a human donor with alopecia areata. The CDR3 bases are TGTGCCAGCAGTTATCGCGGAGGAGAGTATGGCTACACCTTC. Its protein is CASSYRGGEYGYTF.